These 3 T cell receptor beta chains were all obtained from the same sample, sequenced in a study of CD8 T cells in ankylosing spondylitis (dated 2017 in TCRdb). Library preparation was by 5' RACE. Reads for this sample came from an Illumina HiSeq 2500. The public reads were reprocessed in TCRdb via fastp at Q25 and MiXCR, keeping in-frame beta chains. Identical CDR3 protein sequences are pooled into one entry, listed with their most common genes and DNA. Counted in this sample were 25,000 to 35,000 distinct CDR3 sequences; about 7.2% of them appeared once. Approximately 10% of the sample goes to the ten largest clones. Sequencing was done on a sample of blood, either unsorted or a sorted T cell fraction (not recorded which). These receptors were taken from a male donor with ankylosing spondylitis or in good health (not recorded which).

This clonotype was observed many times. The chain couples TRBV2 to TRBJ2-1, with D tentatively TRBD1 or TRBD2 (5 bases each). CDR3 length: 12 residues. Germline V gene lookup returns CDR1 SNHLY and CDR2 FYNNEI. The V end lost 8 bases, the J end lost 5 bases, and 10 bases lay between the germline ends. CDR3 bases: TGTGCCAGCCGGGACGATAACAATGAGCAGTTCTTC. It yields the protein CASRDDNNEQFF.

There are many counts of this clonotype. J is TRBJ2-2 and V is TRBV24-1, with TRBD1 as a possible D gene (6 bases). The CDR3 contains 15 residues. Germline V gene lookup returns CDR1 KGHDR and CDR2 SFDVKD. Trimming pared 5 bases from V and 3 bases from J, leaving 12 bases between. The CDR3 DNA reads as TGTGCCACCAGTGTTGATGGGACACACACCGGGGAGCTGTTTTTT. Translating it yields CATSVDGTHTGELFF.

This clonotype came up many times. The gene calls are TRBV15 and TRBJ1-6; possible D gene TRBD1, 5 bases. Germline values: CDR1 LNHNV, CDR2 YYDKDF (reference sequence). The ends were cut back, 1 base at V and 6 bases at J, with 10 bases in the middle. This CDR3 has 15 residues. CDR3 nucleotide sequence: TGTGCCACCAGCAGAGTCGGGGGAGGTAATTCACCCCTCCACTTT. This encodes CATSRVGGGNSPLHF.